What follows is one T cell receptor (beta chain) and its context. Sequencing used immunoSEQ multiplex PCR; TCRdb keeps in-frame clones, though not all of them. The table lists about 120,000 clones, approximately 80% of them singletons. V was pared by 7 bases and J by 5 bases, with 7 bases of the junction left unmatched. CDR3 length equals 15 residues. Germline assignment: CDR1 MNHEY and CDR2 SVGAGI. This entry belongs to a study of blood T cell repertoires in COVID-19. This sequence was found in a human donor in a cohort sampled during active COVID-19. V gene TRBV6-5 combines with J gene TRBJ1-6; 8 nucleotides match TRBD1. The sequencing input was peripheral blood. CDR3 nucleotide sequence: TGTGCCAGCAATATCGGGACAGGCCATAATTCACCCCTCCACTTT. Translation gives CASNIGTGHNSPLHF.